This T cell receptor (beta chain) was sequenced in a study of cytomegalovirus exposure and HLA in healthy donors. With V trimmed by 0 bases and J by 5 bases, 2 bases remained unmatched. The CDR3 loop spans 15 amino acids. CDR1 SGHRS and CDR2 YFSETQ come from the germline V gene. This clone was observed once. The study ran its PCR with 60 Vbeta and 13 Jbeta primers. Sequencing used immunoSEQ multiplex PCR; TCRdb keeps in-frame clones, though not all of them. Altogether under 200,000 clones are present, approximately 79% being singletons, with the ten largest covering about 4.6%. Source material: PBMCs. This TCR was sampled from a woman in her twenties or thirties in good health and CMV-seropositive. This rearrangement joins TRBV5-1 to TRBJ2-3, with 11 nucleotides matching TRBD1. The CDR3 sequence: CASSLGDRGEDTQYF. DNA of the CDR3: TGCGCCAGCAGCTTGGGGGACAGGGGGGAAGATACGCAGTATTTT.